This TCR beta chain was recovered during a study of blood T cell repertoires in COVID-19 (dated by TCRdb to 2018 to 2021). Concerning the study at large: ImmuneRACE Cohort 3 recovered participants were defined by two consecutive negative NP/OP PCR tests, healthcare professional clearance, or symptom resolution. The dataset comprised deeply sampled blood TCRbeta repertoires from subjects exposed to, actively infected with, or recovered from COVID-19. A de-identified subject ID, COVID-19 status, age in years and sex were almost always included in the sample metadata. HLA class I and class II types, where available, came from metadata supplied by the sample provider rather than from assay-based typing. The samples were drawn from two sources: the first 160 participants of the ongoing ImmuneRACE study, and fewer than 1,500 subjects contributed by 6 global collaborators. The material from the prospective study consisted of cDNA or gDNA derived from T cells, B-cell-depleted T cells, or PBMCs. The repertoires were released in a freely available public database meant as a resource for research on the immune response to SARS-CoV-2. Collaborator samples came from the United States, Italy and Spain and covered acute and convalescent phases of COVID-19.

Comments on this clone: Its cognate antigen has yet to be identified. No base-level quality is on record; no much larger clone is a single base apart.

TCRbeta CDR3 regions were amplified from genomic DNA by means of the immunoSEQ Assay, a bias-controlled multiplex PCR. Processing in the source paper ran as follows. Within the assay, amplification of reference gene primers was used to estimate how many nucleated cells each sample contained. To quantify the absolute abundance of each unique TCRbeta CDR3 rearrangement, sequence reads were collapsed and filtered. For each sample, productive Simpson clonality was calculated as the square root of Simpson's diversity index over productive rearrangements. Drawn from immuneACCESS, this table holds only the in-frame rearrangements with V and J called that TCRdb kept. Clones are partly lost; checked studies trace under half to an unresolved V gene and leave the rest unexplained. V, J and clone size derive from that table, while D and trimming were established from the DNA sequence. Within this sample are more than 300,000 clones, with roughly 86% of them counted one time only. Clones ranked in the top ten supply approximately 1.8% of the sample.

Enrolling through a virtual design, the prospective study's participants ranged in age from roughly 18 to 89 years and lived across about two dozen United States geographic areas. Cohort assignment in the prospective study relied on participant-reported clinical history from a screening survey and a study questionnaire. In the prospective study, whole blood, serum and a nasopharyngeal or oropharyngeal swab were collected from each participant by mobile phlebotomists. Participants in the prospective study had the option to provide additional blood draws and questionnaires over a 2-month period. Blood samples from the prospective study were shipped frozen or at room temperature prior to DNA extraction. The cysteine opens and the phenylalanine closes a CDR3 of 12 amino acids. Here the CDR3 DNA is all that survives: 36 bases in frame from base 1. As encoded in the germline V gene, CDR1 is SGHAT while CDR2 is FQNNGV. V is cut by 3 bases and J by 5 bases, and the space between the germline ends is 7 bases.

Overall study results and their limits: How much clinical and demographic metadata was included differed by source and by participant, and the metadata was provided uncurated.

Recombination linked TRBV11-2 to TRBJ1-1, with no confident D gene call. The specimen was PBMCs or T cells enriched from blood (not recorded which). The sequence was obtained from a middle-aged man in a cohort exposed to, infected with or recovered from COVID-19 (not recorded which). The bases are TGTGCCAGCAGCTTGACCGGGACTGAAGCTTTCTTT. Its amino acids are CASSLTGTEAFF.